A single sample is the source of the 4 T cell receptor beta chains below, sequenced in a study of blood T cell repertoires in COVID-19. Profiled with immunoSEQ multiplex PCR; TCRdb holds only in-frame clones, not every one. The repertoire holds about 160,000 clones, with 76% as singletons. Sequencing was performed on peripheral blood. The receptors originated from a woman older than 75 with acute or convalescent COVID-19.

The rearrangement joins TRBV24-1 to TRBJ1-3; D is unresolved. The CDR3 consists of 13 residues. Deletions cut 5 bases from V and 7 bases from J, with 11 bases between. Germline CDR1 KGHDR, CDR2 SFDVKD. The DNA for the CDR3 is TGTGCCACCAGTGTTATCACGCGGAACACCATATATTTT. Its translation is CATSVITRNTIYF.

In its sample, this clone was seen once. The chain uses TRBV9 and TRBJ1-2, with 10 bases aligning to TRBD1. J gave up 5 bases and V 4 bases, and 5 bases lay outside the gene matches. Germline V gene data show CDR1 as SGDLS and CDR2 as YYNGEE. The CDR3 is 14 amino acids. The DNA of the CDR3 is TGTGCCAGCAGCCTCGGGACAGGGGTTTATGGCTACACCTTC. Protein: CASSLGTGVYGYTF.

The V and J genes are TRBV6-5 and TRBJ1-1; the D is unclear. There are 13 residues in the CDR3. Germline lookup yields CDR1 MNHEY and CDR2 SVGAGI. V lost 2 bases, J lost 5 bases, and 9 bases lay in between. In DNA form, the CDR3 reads TGTGCCAGCAGTTACCCTCCGGGTACTGAAGCTTTCTTT. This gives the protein CASSYPPGTEAFF.

The CDR3 nucleotides are TGTGCCAGCAGTTTCAGGCTAACAGGAAAGACACTTGAAGCTTTCTTT. It yields the protein CASSFRLTGKTLEAFF. This chain links TRBV6-5 with TRBJ1-1; D may be TRBD1 (5 bases). Germline V gives CDR1 MNHEY, CDR2 SVGAGI. The V and J ends lost 4 bases and 7 bases respectively, with 22 bases between them. The CDR3 length is 16 residues.